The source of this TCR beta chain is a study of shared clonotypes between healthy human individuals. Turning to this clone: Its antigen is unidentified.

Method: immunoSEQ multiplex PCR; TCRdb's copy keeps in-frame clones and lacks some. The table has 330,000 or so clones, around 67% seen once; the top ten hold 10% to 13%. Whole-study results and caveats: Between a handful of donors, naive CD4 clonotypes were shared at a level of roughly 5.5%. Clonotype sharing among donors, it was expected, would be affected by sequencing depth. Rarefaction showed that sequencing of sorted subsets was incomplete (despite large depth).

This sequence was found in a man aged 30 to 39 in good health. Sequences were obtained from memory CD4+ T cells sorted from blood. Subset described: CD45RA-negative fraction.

CDR3 protein: CASSLARGLGEQYF. The CDR3 region has the DNA TGTGCCAGCAGCTTGGCCAGGGGATTAGGCGAGCAGTACTTC. The V call is TRBV5-4, the J call TRBJ2-7; TRBD1 is a possible D gene (6 bases). Germline CDR1 is SGHNT and CDR2 is YYREEE (reference sequence). This CDR3 has 14 residues. Trimming removed 0 bases from V and 6 bases from J, with 13 bases in between.